This paragraph covers one T cell receptor (beta chain) sequence. Per the study methods: Researchers report that nucleated cell counts were estimated from reference gene primer amplification. Method: immunoSEQ multiplex PCR; TCRdb's copy keeps in-frame clones and lacks some. V and J calls and clone size come straight from that table; D and trimming were deduced from the DNA. The sample yields 250,000 to 350,000 clones, approximately 86% seen once. The V gene's germline CDR1 is SGHRS and CDR2 YFSETQ. The CDR3 runs 13 residues. Trimming left V 2 bases short and J 5 bases short, with 8 bases between. This entry is derived from a study of blood T cell repertoires in COVID-19. In the study overall: Samples of COVID-19 (acute and convalescent) were obtained from the United States, Italy and Spain. T cells, B-cell-depleted T cells, or PBMCs provided the cDNA or gDNA that served as material.

V usage is TRBV5-1 and J usage is TRBJ2-4; D may be TRBD1 (6 bases). Sequencing was performed on peripheral blood. The sequence was obtained from a man between 18 and 35 years old with active or convalescent COVID-19. DNA of the CDR3: TGCGCCAGCAGCTTAGCAGGGGAAAACATTCAGTACTTC. Its protein product is CASSLAGENIQYF.